This T cell receptor beta chain was sequenced in a study of cytomegalovirus exposure and HLA in healthy donors. Trimming stripped 7 bases from V and 1 base from J, with 10 bases between. Germline lookup yields CDR1 MDHEN and CDR2 SYDVKM. The CDR3 is 13 residues long. Using immunoSEQ multiplex PCR, the repertoire was profiled, and TCRdb retains in-frame clones only, with some absent. The sample has around 65,000 clones, approximately 92% seen once; the top ten hold less than 6%. This TCR derives from a man younger than 30 in good health and CMV-seropositive. This chain connects TRBV28 to TRBJ1-1, with D unclear. The source material was PBMCs. The CDR3 loop is CASIVPGNTEAFF. In nucleotides, the CDR3 is TGTGCCAGCATCGTCCCAGGGAACACTGAAGCTTTCTTT.